This T cell receptor (beta chain) was retrieved from a study of long-term antiretroviral therapy in people with HIV. The authors ran the immunoSEQ assay, v3.0, at survey level. Some clones are missing from TCRdb's copy, which holds only in-frame ones; the method was immunoSEQ multiplex PCR. This table holds about 40,000 clones, around 86% found once. The CDR3 consists of 11 residues. V dropped 6 bases and J dropped 4 bases, with 7 bases sitting between them. CDR1 and CDR2 (germline): SGHRS, YFSETQ. This chain connects TRBV5-1 to TRBJ1-2; no clear D. This TCR derives from a woman aged 45-60 years with HIV. The input for sequencing was unsorted PBMCs, taken 0.1 years before starting antiretroviral therapy. CDR3 bases: TGCGCCAGCATGGGGTCCTATGGCTACACCTTC. This gives the protein CASMGSYGYTF.